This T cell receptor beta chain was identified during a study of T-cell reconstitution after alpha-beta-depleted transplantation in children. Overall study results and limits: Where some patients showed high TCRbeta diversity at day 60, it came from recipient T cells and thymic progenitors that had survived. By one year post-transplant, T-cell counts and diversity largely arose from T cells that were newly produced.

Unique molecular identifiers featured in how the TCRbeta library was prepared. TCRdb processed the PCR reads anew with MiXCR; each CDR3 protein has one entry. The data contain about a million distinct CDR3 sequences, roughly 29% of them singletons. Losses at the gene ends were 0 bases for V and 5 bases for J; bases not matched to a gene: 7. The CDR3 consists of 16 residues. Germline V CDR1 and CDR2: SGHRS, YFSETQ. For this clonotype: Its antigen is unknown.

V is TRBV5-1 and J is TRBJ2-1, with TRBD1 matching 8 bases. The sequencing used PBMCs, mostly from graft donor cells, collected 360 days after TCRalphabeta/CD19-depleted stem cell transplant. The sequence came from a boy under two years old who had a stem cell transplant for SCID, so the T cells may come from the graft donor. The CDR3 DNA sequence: TGCGCCAGCAGCTTGGTTCCCGGGACAGGCCACAATGAGCAGTTCTTC. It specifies CASSLVPGTGHNEQFF. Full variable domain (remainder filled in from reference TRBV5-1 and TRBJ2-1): KAGVTQTPRYLIKTRGQQVTLSCSPISGHRSVSWYQQTPGQGLQFLFEYFSETQRNKGNFPGRFSGRQFSNSRSEMNVSTLELGDSALYLCASSLVPGTGHNEQFFGPGTRLTVL.